The 9 T cell receptor beta chains given below trace back to one sample, sequenced in a study of shared clonotypes between healthy human individuals. Sequencing used immunoSEQ multiplex PCR; TCRdb keeps in-frame clones, though not all of them. Of approximately 1,000,000 clones in the sample, approximately 78% were seen once. Sequencing was performed on memory CD4+ T cells from PBMCs. Subset described: CD45RA-negative fraction. Source of these receptors: a young man in good health. Some clones in this sample may be carry-over from other donors' samples.

This clone was counted a single time. The V call is TRBV28, the J call TRBJ1-3; 7 bases are shared with TRBD1. The CDR3 consists of 14 residues. With 5 bases clipped from V and 3 bases from J, the junction kept 4 bases outside the gene matches. Germline CDR1 and CDR2: MDHEN and SYDVKM. The CDR3 sequence: CASSPGGIGNTIYF. CDR3 sequence (DNA): TGTGCCAGCAGTCCAGGGGGGATTGGAAACACCATATATTTT.

This clone has just one count. V and J are TRBV6-5 and TRBJ2-1; TRBD2 agrees at 7 bases. The germline V gene encodes CDR1 MNHEY and CDR2 SVGAGI. Trimming at V came to 5 bases and at J to 14 bases, leaving 12 bases not matched to a gene. This CDR3 spans 13 amino acids. The CDR3 coding sequence is TGTGCCAGCAGTCGGGAGGCCCTTCTTTCGAAGTTCTTC. Amino acids: CASSREALLSKFF.

V and J are TRBV9 and TRBJ2-5; D remains ambiguous. This CDR3 is built from 12 residues. V lost 7 bases and J 2 bases, leaving 9 bases between the germline ends. Germline V gene sequence: CDR1 SGDLS, CDR2 YYNGEE. The CDR3 spells CASGASQETQYF. In nucleotides, the CDR3 is TGTGCCAGCGGTGCGTCTCAAGAGACCCAGTACTTC. Filled out from reference TRBV9 and TRBJ2-5, the complete variable domain reads DSGVTQTPKHLITATGQRVTLRCSPRSGDLSVYWYQQSLDQGLQFLIQYYNGEERAKGNILERFSAQQFPDLHSELNLSSLELGDSALYFCASGASQETQYFGPGTRLLVL.

The DNA of the CDR3 is TGTGCCAGCAGTGAGGGACTAGCGGGAGACTCCTACGAGCAGTACTTC. Translation gives CASSEGLAGDSYEQYF. This chain links TRBV2 with TRBJ2-7; 14 nucleotides align to TRBD2. The ends lost 3 bases at V and 0 bases at J; junction bases unmatched: 1. Per the germline V gene, CDR1 is SNHLY and CDR2 is FYNNEI. This CDR3 region has 16 residues. The whole variable domain, remainder taken from reference TRBV2 and TRBJ2-7, is EPEVTQTPSHQVTQMGQEVILRCVPISNHLYFYWYRQILGQKVEFLVSFYNNEISEKSEIFDDQFSVERPDGSNFTLKIRSTKLEDSAMYFCASSEGLAGDSYEQYFGPGTRLTVT.

The chain employs TRBV9 and TRBJ2-3; D is unresolved. From germline, CDR1 is SGDLS and CDR2 YYNGEE. The CDR3 is made up of 15 amino acids. V shed 0 bases and J shed 1 base, with 9 bases lying between them. The CDR3 is CASSVDLGGTDTQYF. The CDR3 DNA reads as TGTGCCAGCAGCGTAGATCTAGGCGGCACAGATACGCAGTATTTT.

In DNA form, the CDR3 reads TGCGCCAGCAGCCAATTTTCGGGACCCATATCCACAGATACGCAGTATTTT. Its protein is CASSQFSGPISTDTQYF. This chain links TRBV4-3 with TRBJ2-3; D is tentatively TRBD1 or TRBD2 (5 bases each). This CDR3 region has 17 residues. CDR1 LGHNA and CDR2 YSLEER come from the germline V gene. V lost 2 bases to trimming and J lost 2 bases, with 17 bases between them.

The rearrangement joins TRBV7-3 to TRBJ2-3; D is undetermined. CDR1 is SGHTA, CDR2 FQGTGA, per germline. With 3 bases removed from V and 2 bases from J, the gap between germline ends came to 9 bases. The CDR3 has 14 residues. CDR3 sequence reads: CASSFSPYTDTQYF. In nucleotides, the CDR3 is TGTGCCAGCAGCTTTTCGCCCTACACAGATACGCAGTATTTT.

Concerning this clone: The sample has other DNA sequences that encode this CDR3 too. The V and J genes are TRBV5-1 and TRBJ1-1, with D possibly being TRBD1 (6 bases). CDR1 SGHRS and CDR2 YFSETQ come from the germline V gene. V was cut by 1 base and J by 1 base, with 8 bases left in between. The CDR3 spans 14 residues. The CDR3 sequence is CASSLTQGNTEAFF. The DNA of the CDR3 is TGCGCCAGCAGCTTGACACAGGGGAACACTGAAGCTTTCTTT.

Many counts were recorded for this clone. This CDR3 is also generated by other DNA sequences in the sample. The gene calls are TRBV5-1 and TRBJ2-7, with a tentative D call TRBD2 (6 bases). Germline values: CDR1 SGHRS, CDR2 YFSETQ. V was trimmed by 0 bases and J by 4 bases, leaving 8 bases between them. This CDR3 has 13 amino acids. This chain's CDR3 is CASSLEGTYEQYF. CDR3 DNA: TGCGCCAGCAGCTTGGAGGGGACTTACGAGCAGTACTTC.